This is a list of T cell receptor beta chains from one sample in a study of blood T cell repertoires in COVID-19. Here immunoSEQ multiplex PCR was the method, and the copy in TCRdb shows in-frame clones only, minus some. This table holds roughly 200,000 clones, around 88% found once. The source material was peripheral blood. Receptors were obtained from a man aged 40-49 years with active or convalescent COVID-19. Both conserved end residues are part of each CDR3. A D gene is named only where the DNA matches it firmly. For some rows the clone size is stated as once, few or many, or as a class when expanded; others skip it.

CASSSSTGYRALFF TGTGCCAGTAGTTCCTCGACAGGATACAGAGCGCTGTTTTTT TRBJ2-2 NA NA TRBV19
CASSFGDRVNEQFF TGTGCCAGCAGCTTTGGGGACAGGGTCAATGAGCAGTTCTTC TRBJ2-1 NA TRBD1 TRBV5-8
CASSQSKRGLKREQYF TGCGCCAGCAGTCAATCTAAGAGGGGGTTGAAACGCGAGCAGTACTTC TRBJ2-7 once NA TRBV23-1
CASSQDPGDYYGYTF TGTGCCAGCAGCCAAGACCCCGGAGACTACTATGGCTACACCTTC TRBJ1-2 NA NA TRBV4-2
CASGLAEHTEAFF TGTGCTAGTGGTTTGGCGGAGCACACTGAAGCTTTCTTT TRBJ1-1 few NA TRBV12-5
CSVELRLQGEAFF TGCAGCGTTGAACTAAGGTTGCAGGGTGAAGCTTTCTTT TRBJ1-1 NA NA TRBV29-1
CASSPQGVSSNQPQHF TGTGCCAGCAGTCCTCAGGGGGTATCGAGCAATCAGCCCCAGCATTTT TRBJ1-5 NA TRBD1 TRBV5-5
CSARTPGGPNF TGCAGTGCTAGGACGCCGGGGGGTCCGAACTTC TRBJ2-5 NA TRBD2 TRBV20-1
CASSQEYLGYGYTF TGTGCCAGCAGCCAAGAGTACCTCGGCTATGGCTACACCTTC TRBJ1-2 NA NA TRBV14
CASSQAGQGNSPLHF TGCGCCAGCAGCCAAGCAGGACAGGGGAATTCACCCCTCCACTTT TRBJ1-6 NA TRBD1 TRBV4-3
CASSVGASSVGDTEAFF TGTGCCAGCAGCGTAGGGGCCTCGTCCGTAGGGGACACTGAAGCTTTCTTT TRBJ1-1 NA NA TRBV9
CASSQETSYEQYF TGTGCCAGCAGTCAAGAGACTTCCTACGAGCAGTACTTC TRBJ2-7 NA NA TRBV6-2/TRBV6-3
CASSQDFGLSAYNEQFF TGTGCCAGCAGCCAAGATTTTGGGCTATCCGCCTACAATGAGCAGTTCTTC TRBJ2-1 NA NA TRBV3-1/TRBV3-2
CASSEGDRAYGYTF TGTGCCAGCAGTGAAGGGGACAGGGCCTATGGCTACACCTTC TRBJ1-2 once TRBD1 TRBV6-1
CASGRPGTDYNEQFF TGTGCCAGCGGACGCCCCGGGACAGATTACAATGAGCAGTTCTTC TRBJ2-1 NA TRBD1 TRBV5-4
CASSGVGGNNEQFF TGTGCCAGCAGTGGAGTGGGAGGGAACAATGAGCAGTTCTTC TRBJ2-1 NA TRBD2 TRBV2
CSGGQGSEQYF TGCAGTGGCGGACAGGGCTCCGAGCAGTACTTC TRBJ2-7 few TRBD1 TRBV20-1
CASSLALQQFF TGTGCCAGCAGCTTAGCCCTACAGCAGTTCTTC TRBJ2-1 NA NA TRBV11-3
CASSLGGGSRQETQYF TGTGCCAGCAGCTTAGGCGGCGGGAGCAGGCAAGAGACCCAGTACTTC TRBJ2-5 NA TRBD2 TRBV7-6
CASSPPGQPPSGNTIYF TGCGCCAGCAGTCCACCGGGACAGCCGCCGTCTGGAAACACCATATATTTT TRBJ1-3 NA TRBD1 TRBV23-1
CASSVGVTGAGNTIYF TGTGCCAGCAGTGTAGGGGTGACTGGGGCTGGAAACACCATATATTTT TRBJ1-3 NA NA TRBV2
CASSYSMGFEQYF TGTGCCAGCAGTTACTCGATGGGCTTCGAGCAGTACTTC TRBJ2-7 NA NA TRBV6-5